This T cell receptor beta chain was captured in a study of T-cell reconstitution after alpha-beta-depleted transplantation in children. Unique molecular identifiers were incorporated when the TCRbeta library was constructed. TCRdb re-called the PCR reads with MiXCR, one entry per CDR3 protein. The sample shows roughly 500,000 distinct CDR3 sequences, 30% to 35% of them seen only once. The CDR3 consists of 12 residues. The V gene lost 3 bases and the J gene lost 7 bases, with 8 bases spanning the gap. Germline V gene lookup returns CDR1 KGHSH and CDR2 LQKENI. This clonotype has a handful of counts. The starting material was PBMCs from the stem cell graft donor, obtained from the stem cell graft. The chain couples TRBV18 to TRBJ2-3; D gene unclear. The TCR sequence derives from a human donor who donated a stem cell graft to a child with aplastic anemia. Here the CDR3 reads CASSPDGNTQYF. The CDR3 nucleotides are TGTGCCAGCTCACCGGATGGAAATACGCAGTATTTT.